These 2 T cell receptor beta chains were sequenced from one sample in a study of cytomegalovirus exposure and HLA in healthy donors. Amplification used 60 Vbeta primers and 13 Jbeta primers. Libraries were prepared by immunoSEQ multiplex PCR; TCRdb keeps only in-frame clonotypes and omits some of them. The data hold about 160,000 clones, with approximately 84% observed a single time. Material: PBMCs. Receptor source: a male donor in good health and CMV-seropositive.

Here the CDR3 reads CASSVSVVSGSYEQYF. The CDR3 DNA reads as TGTGCCAGCAGCGTCTCAGTGGTTTCGGGTTCCTACGAGCAGTACTTC. The V and J genes are TRBV9 and TRBJ2-5; D remains unclear. The DNA end is more similar to TRBJ2-7, so the J call may be wrong. CDR3 length equals 16 residues. Germline V gives CDR1 SGDLS, CDR2 YYNGEE.

The chain uses TRBV2 and TRBJ2-5; TRBD2 is a possible D gene (5 bases). CDR3 size: 13 residues. Germline CDR1 is SNHLY and CDR2 is FYNNEI. Trimming took off 8 bases at V and 1 base at J, with 11 bases between the two ends. The CDR3 sequence is CASPRAVQETQYF. CDR3 nucleotide sequence: TGTGCCAGCCCGAGGGCAGTCCAAGAGACCCAGTACTTC.